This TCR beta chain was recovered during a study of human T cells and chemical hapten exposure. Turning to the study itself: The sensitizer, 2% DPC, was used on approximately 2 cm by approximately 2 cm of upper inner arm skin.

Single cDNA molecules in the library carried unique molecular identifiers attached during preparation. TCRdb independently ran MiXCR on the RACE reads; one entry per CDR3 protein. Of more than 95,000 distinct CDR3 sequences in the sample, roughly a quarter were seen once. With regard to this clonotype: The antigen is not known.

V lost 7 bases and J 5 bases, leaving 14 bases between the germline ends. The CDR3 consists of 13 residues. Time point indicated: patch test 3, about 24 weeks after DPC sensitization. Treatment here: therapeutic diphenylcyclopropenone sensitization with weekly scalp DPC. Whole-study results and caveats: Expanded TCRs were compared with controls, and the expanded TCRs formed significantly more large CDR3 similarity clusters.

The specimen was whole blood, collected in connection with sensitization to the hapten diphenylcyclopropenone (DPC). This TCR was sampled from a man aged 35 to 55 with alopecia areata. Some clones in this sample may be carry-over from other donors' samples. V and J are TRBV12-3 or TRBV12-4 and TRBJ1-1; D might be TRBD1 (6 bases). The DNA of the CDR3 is TGTGCCAGCACCCACAGGGTAGGAACTGAAGCTTTCTTT. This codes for CASTHRVGTEAFF.